The following is a T cell receptor beta chain sequence with its context. The data belong to a study of blood T cell repertoires in COVID-19. Original processing methods: Scientists estimated how many nucleated cells there were by amplifying reference gene primers. The method was immunoSEQ multiplex PCR; TCRdb's version includes in-frame clones alone and lacks a portion of them. V, J and clone size derive from that table, while D and trimming were established from the DNA sequence. The sample includes 150,000 to 200,000 clones, approximately 86% of them seen just once. Germline CDR1 is LNHNV and CDR2 is YYDKDF (reference sequence). Trimming cost V 5 bases and J 0 bases, with 10 bases left between them. This CDR3 has 14 residues.

The sample consisted of peripheral blood. V gene TRBV15 combines with J gene TRBJ1-1; TRBD1 might be the D (6 bases). This receptor was obtained from a woman of 80 years or more in a cohort sampled during active or convalescent COVID-19. CDR3 nucleotide sequence: TGTGCCACCAGCGGAAGGACAGTGAACACTGAAGCTTTCTTT. It codes for CATSGRTVNTEAFF.